Presented here are 31 T cell receptor beta chains from one specimen sequenced in a study of blood T cell repertoires in COVID-19. The table came from immunoSEQ multiplex PCR; TCRdb's copy has only in-frame clones and leaves some out. The profile covers tens of thousands of clones, with 80% to 90% appearing a single time and approximately 6.1% taken by the ten largest. Sequences were obtained from peripheral blood. The source is a woman of 80 years or more with acute or convalescent COVID-19.

DNA for the CDR3: TGTGCCAGCAGGGCCTTACAGGGGTTCCTCGAGCAGTACTTC. Its translation is CASRALQGFLEQYF. This chain links TRBV11-2 with TRBJ2-7, with 7 bases matching TRBD1. Trimming took 6 bases from V and 6 from J; bases not matched to a gene: 11. The germline gives CDR1 SGHAT, CDR2 FQNNGV. The CDR3 runs to 14 residues.

V usage is TRBV6-6 and J usage is TRBJ2-3, with 13 positions matching TRBD2. CDR1 MNHNY and CDR2 SVGAGI come from the germline V gene (reference sequence). This CDR3 comprises 16 residues. J was trimmed by 1 base and V by 5 bases; bases with no gene match: 3. The CDR3 here is CASSRLAGGRTDTQYF. CDR3 in DNA: TGTGCCAGCAGTCGACTAGCGGGGGGCCGCACAGATACGCAGTATTTT.

The gene calls are TRBV6-6 and TRBJ2-7; a possible D gene is TRBD1 (5 bases). Trimming stripped 0 bases from V and 6 bases from J, with 9 bases between. The CDR3 runs to 13 residues. The V gene's germline CDR1 is MNHNY and CDR2 SVGAGI (reference sequence). CDR3 sequence: CASSYSQEPEQYF. Written as DNA, the CDR3 is TGTGCCAGCAGTTACTCACAGGAACCCGAGCAGTACTTC.

This clone appeared once. This sequence joins TRBV29-1 and TRBJ1-4; 9 bases agree with TRBD1. Looked up from germline, CDR1 is SQVTM and CDR2 is ANQGSEA. The CDR3 length is 13 residues. The V gene end was trimmed by 5 bases and the J gene end by 7 bases; junction bases not matched to a gene: 5. The CDR3 reads CSVLTGGIEKLFF. In DNA form, the CDR3 reads TGCAGCGTTTTGACAGGGGGTATTGAAAAACTGTTTTTT.

The chain carries TRBV5-4 and TRBJ1-2; TRBD1 agrees at 11 bases. J gave up 3 bases and V 4 bases, and 8 bases lay outside the gene matches. The germline CDR1 and CDR2 sequences are SGHNT and YYREEE (reference sequence). This CDR3 region has 16 residues. This CDR3 is CASSRPGTGGDYGYTF. The CDR3 DNA follows: TGTGCCAGCAGCCGGCCCGGGACAGGGGGGGACTATGGCTACACCTTC.

The chain combines TRBV19 with TRBJ1-5; D possibly corresponds to TRBD1 (6 bases). CDR3 length: 12 amino acids. The ends were cut back, 1 base at V and 14 bases at J, with 12 bases in the middle. Germline loops: CDR1 LNHDA, CDR2 SQIVND (reference sequence). The DNA of the CDR3 is TGTGCCAGTAGTATAGCGCAGGGGAGTAAGCATTTT. This encodes CASSIAQGSKHF. The full variable domain, its missing parts supplied by reference TRBV19 and TRBJ1-5, is DGGITQSPKYLFRKEGQNVTLSCEQNLNHDAMYWYRQDPGQGLRLIYYSQIVNDFQKGDIAEGYSVSREKKESFPLTVTSAQKNPTAFYLCASSIAQGSKHFGDGTRLSIL.

The genes are TRBV19 and TRBJ1-1; possible D gene TRBD1, 5 bases. V was cut by 3 bases and J by 6 bases, with 11 bases left in between. There are 13 residues in the CDR3. The germline V gene encodes CDR1 LNHDA and CDR2 SQIVND (reference sequence). CDR3 in amino acids: CASSIDGDSEAFF. The CDR3 DNA is TGTGCCAGTAGTATCGACGGGGACTCTGAAGCTTTCTTT.

The chain couples TRBV19 to TRBJ2-5; 9 bases agree with TRBD2. Germline CDR1 LNHDA, CDR2 SQIVND (reference sequence). Losses at the gene ends were 10 bases for V and 0 bases for J; bases not matched to a gene: 15. The CDR3 has 17 amino acids. Written as DNA, the CDR3 is TGTGCCACCAAAGCGGGGGGTAGCCCCCCGTACCAAGAGACCCAGTACTTC. The encoded protein is CATKAGGSPPYQETQYF.

V gene TRBV5-1 combines with J gene TRBJ1-6; a weak D match, TRBD1 (5 bases). CDR3 length: 13 amino acids. Looked up from germline, CDR1 is SGHRS and CDR2 is YFSETQ. Trimming removed 5 bases from V and 10 bases from J, with 13 bases in between. The CDR3 loop reads CASSGGERSPLHF. CDR3 coding DNA: TGCGCCAGCAGTGGGGGGGAACGGTCACCCCTCCACTTT.

By proportion, this clone is medium-sized (0.01 to 0.1%). The chain uses TRBV7-3 and TRBJ2-2; 7 nucleotides match TRBD1. The CDR3 consists of 15 residues. V lost 0 bases to trimming and J lost 4 bases; unmatched junction nucleotides: 2. Per the germline V gene, CDR1 is SGHTA and CDR2 is FQGTGA. CDR3 region: CASSLTGQPTGELFF. Written as DNA, the CDR3 is TGTGCCAGCAGCTTAACGGGACAGCCCACCGGGGAGCTGTTTTTT.

The DNA of the CDR3 is TGTGCCACCAGTGACGACAGGGAAACAGATACGCAGTATTTT. As protein: CATSDDRETDTQYF. This chain links TRBV24-1 with TRBJ2-3, with TRBD1 identical over 7 bases. The CDR3 extends over 14 amino acids. The trim removed 4 bases at V and 3 bases at J, leaving 3 bases unmatched. Germline assignment: CDR1 KGHDR and CDR2 SFDVKD.

The rearrangement links TRBV6-5 to TRBJ1-2, with 7 bases aligning to TRBD1. V gave up 6 bases and J gave up 5 bases; unmatched junction bases: 9. This CDR3 has 14 amino acids. Germline-derived CDR1 and CDR2 are MNHEY and SVGAGI. The CDR3 loop is CASSPGQDFYGYTF. The CDR3 bases are TGTGCCAGCAGCCCCGGACAGGACTTTTATGGCTACACCTTC.

The V gene is TRBV2, the J gene TRBJ2-2, with D maybe TRBD1 (5 bases). CDR1 and CDR2 from the germline V gene are SNHLY and FYNNEI. Trimming stripped 5 bases from V and 3 bases from J, with 13 bases between. The CDR3 sequence is 15 residues long. The CDR3 protein is CASSTTGFYTGELFF. In nucleotides, the CDR3 is TGTGCCAGCAGTACAACAGGATTCTACACCGGGGAGCTGTTTTTT.

This chain joins TRBV5-8 and TRBJ2-3; D unresolved. The CDR3 length is 13 residues. Germline CDR1 is SGHTS and CDR2 is YDEGEE. V was pared by 4 bases and J by 2 bases, with 8 bases between. CDR3 in amino acids: CASSQKDTDTQYF. The DNA of the CDR3 is TGTGCCAGCAGCCAGAAAGACACAGATACGCAGTATTTT.

The chain uses TRBV5-1 and TRBJ2-1; 8 bases are shared with TRBD1. CDR1 and CDR2 from the germline V gene are SGHRS and YFSETQ. The junction had 6 bases not matched to a gene; V was cut back by 1 base and J by 3 bases. The CDR3 sequence is 16 residues long. The CDR3 is CASSLTGQGGYNEQFF. The DNA of the CDR3 is TGCGCCAGCAGCTTGACCGGACAGGGAGGCTACAATGAGCAGTTCTTC.

The gene calls are TRBV5-1 and TRBJ2-5, with a possible D match to TRBD1 (5 bases). CDR3 length: 13 residues. The ends were cut back, 0 bases at V and 6 bases at J, with 9 bases in the middle. The germline gives CDR1 SGHRS, CDR2 YFSETQ. In nucleotides, the CDR3 is TGCGCCAGCAGCTTGGGGGGCTCAAAGACCCAGTACTTC. It codes for CASSLGGSKTQYF.

This clone was picked up a small number of times. This chain joins TRBV6-5 and TRBJ2-6, with 7 bases matching TRBD1. There are 15 residues in the CDR3. The V segment lost 6 bases and the J segment 3 bases; nucleotides outside the gene matches: 5. The germline V gene encodes CDR1 MNHEY and CDR2 SVGAGI. The CDR3 region is CASRNAGGGANVLTF. CDR3 nucleotide sequence: TGTGCCAGCAGAAACGCAGGGGGTGGGGCCAACGTCCTGACTTTC.

In its sample, this clone was seen once. The chain joins TRBV7-8 to TRBJ2-3, with TRBD2 identical over 9 bases. This CDR3 comprises 17 residues. V dropped 1 base and J dropped 4; count of bases not matched to a gene: 9. CDR1 and CDR2 (germline): SGHVS, FQNEAQ. This chain's CDR3 is CASSLDPGGGGADTQYF. The DNA for the CDR3 is TGTGCCAGCAGCTTAGATCCCGGCGGGGGGGGTGCAGATACGCAGTATTTT.

The V call is TRBV19, the J call TRBJ1-5, with D maybe TRBD1 (6 bases). Germline V gene data show CDR1 as LNHDA and CDR2 as SQIVND (reference sequence). The V end was cut by 4 bases, the J end by 3 bases, with 10 bases between. CDR3 length equals 14 residues. CDR3 region: CASSTGALNQPQHF. The CDR3 DNA follows: TGTGCCAGTAGTACAGGGGCCCTCAATCAGCCCCAGCATTTT. The full variable domain, with the rest looked up from reference TRBV19 and TRBJ1-5, is DGGITQSPKYLFRKEGQNVTLSCEQNLNHDAMYWYRQDPGQGLRLIYYSQIVNDFQKGDIAEGYSVSREKKESFPLTVTSAQKNPTAFYLCASSTGALNQPQHFGDGTRLSIL.

The chain couples TRBV3-1 (or the pseudogene TRBV3-2) to TRBJ1-2; D remains unclear. Germline V gene lookup returns CDR1 LGHDT and CDR2 YNNKEL (reference sequence). This CDR3 comprises 14 residues. Trimming removed 5 bases at V and 4 bases at J, with 14 bases between. In DNA, the CDR3 is TGTGCCAGCAGCAGCCGACGGGTAGTCTATGGCTACACCTTC. This translates into CASSSRRVVYGYTF.

The gene calls are TRBV6-6 and TRBJ1-5, with D uncertain. Germline-derived CDR1 and CDR2 are MNHNY and SVGAGI (reference sequence). V was shortened by 7 bases and J by 4 bases, with 11 bases between the two germline ends. This CDR3 has 13 residues. As DNA, the CDR3 is TGTGCCAGCACCGCAGGAAAAAATCAGCCCCAGCATTTT. Its protein product is CASTAGKNQPQHF.

V gene TRBV2 combines with J gene TRBJ2-1, with 10 bases that match TRBD2. Germline-derived CDR1 and CDR2 are SNHLY and FYNNEI. The CDR3 sequence is 16 residues long. V lost 2 bases and J lost 9; bases outside the gene matches: 10. As DNA, the CDR3 is TGTGCCAGCAGTGAACAAGGAAGCGGGGGGGCAGGTGAGCAGTTCTTC. Translated: CASSEQGSGGAGEQFF.

J is TRBJ1-6 and V is TRBV6-5; D not certain. With 2 bases removed from V and 6 bases from J, the gap between germline ends came to 5 bases. CDR3 size: 13 residues. CDR1 and CDR2 (germline): MNHEY, SVGAGI. The CDR3 DNA sequence: TGTGCCAGCAGTTACGACTCTAATTCACCCCTCCACTTT. This sequence encodes CASSYDSNSPLHF.

The chain recombines TRBV7-3 with TRBJ2-7, with 7 bases matching TRBD1. The CDR3 consists of 15 residues. V lost 5 bases and J lost 2; bases outside the gene matches: 9. From germline, CDR1 is SGHTA and CDR2 FQGTGA. The CDR3 loop is CASSQGVGQTYEQYF. The CDR3 DNA reads TGTGCCAGCAGCCAGGGGGTAGGGCAGACCTACGAGCAGTACTTC. The full variable domain, with the rest looked up from reference TRBV7-3 and TRBJ2-7, is GAGVSQTPSNKVTEKGKYVELRCDPISGHTALYWYRQSLGQGPEFLIYFQGTGAADDSGLPNDRFFAVRPEGSVSTLKIQRTERGDSAVYLCASSQGVGQTYEQYFGPGTRLTVT.

The gene calls are TRBV18 and TRBJ1-2; a possible D gene is TRBD1 (5 bases). The V gene lost 2 bases and the J gene lost 4 bases, with 20 bases spanning the gap. The CDR3 has 17 amino acids. Germline CDR1 reads KGHSH; CDR2 reads LQKENI. This CDR3 is CASSPAYRGGVAYGYTF. The CDR3 DNA sequence: TGTGCCAGCTCACCAGCCTACCGGGGAGGGGTTGCCTATGGCTACACCTTC.

This chain uses TRBV18 with TRBJ2-5, with D possibly matching TRBD1 (5 bases). V lost 3 bases, J lost 4 bases, and 15 bases lay in between. CDR3 size: 15 residues. CDR1 is KGHSH, CDR2 LQKENI, per germline. DNA for the CDR3: TGTGCCAGCTCACCCCGAATCGACAGCTCAGAGACCCAGTACTTC. Translated, it gives CASSPRIDSSETQYF.

The chain couples TRBV7-2 to TRBJ2-5; a weak D match, TRBD2 (6 bases). CDR1 and CDR2 from the germline V gene are SGHTA and FQGNSA. V lost 1 base to trimming and J lost 2 bases, with 11 bases between them. The CDR3 runs 15 residues. The CDR3 loop is CASSLGTTLQETQYF. The CDR3 nucleotides read TGTGCCAGCAGCTTAGGGACTACCTTACAAGAGACCCAGTACTTC. The variable domain in full, with the rest retrieved from reference TRBV7-2 and TRBJ2-5, is GAGVSQSPSNKVTEKGKDVELRCDPISGHTALYWYRQSLGQGLEFLIYFQGNSAPDKSGLPSDRFSAERTGGSVSTLTIQRTQQEDSAVYLCASSLGTTLQETQYFGPGTRLLVL.

J is TRBJ2-7 and V is TRBV13, with D tentatively TRBD1 (5 bases). The germline V gene encodes CDR1 PRHDT and CDR2 FYEKMQ (reference sequence). The CDR3 is 15 amino acids. V gave up 3 bases and J gave up 0 bases, with 12 bases separating them. Here the CDR3 DNA reads TGTGCCAGCAGCTTCGGCGGCAGGGCCTCCTACGAGCAGTACTTC. Its translation is CASSFGGRASYEQYF.

The DNA for the CDR3 is TGTGCCAGTAGTATGGGACTAGCGGGGGGGGAGACCCAGTACTTC. This translates into CASSMGLAGGETQYF. The chain uses TRBV19 and TRBJ2-5; 16 bases are a match to TRBD2. The CDR3 is made up of 15 amino acids. Germline CDR1 reads LNHDA; CDR2 reads SQIVND (reference sequence). V was clipped by 3 bases and J by 5 bases; unmatched bases: 0.

This rearrangement joins TRBV7-8 to TRBJ2-7; D is perhaps TRBD2 (6 bases). Germline loops: CDR1 SGHVS, CDR2 FQNEAQ. CDR3 length: 16 residues. V lost 4 bases and J lost 6, with 22 bases in between. In DNA, the CDR3 is TGTGCCAGCAGCTCAATGGGGGGATCCAATCTTCTCGAGCAGTACTTC. Translated: CASSSMGGSNLLEQYF.

This sequence joins TRBV6-5 and TRBJ2-2, with a weak D call TRBD2 (5 bases). This CDR3 is built from 13 residues. Germline values: CDR1 MNHEY, CDR2 SVGAGI. The germline V and J ends were trimmed by 6 bases and 3 bases, with 8 bases remaining between them. CDR3 sequence (DNA): TGTGCCAGCAGCTGGGGAGACACCGGGGAGCTGTTTTTT. This sequence encodes CASSWGDTGELFF.